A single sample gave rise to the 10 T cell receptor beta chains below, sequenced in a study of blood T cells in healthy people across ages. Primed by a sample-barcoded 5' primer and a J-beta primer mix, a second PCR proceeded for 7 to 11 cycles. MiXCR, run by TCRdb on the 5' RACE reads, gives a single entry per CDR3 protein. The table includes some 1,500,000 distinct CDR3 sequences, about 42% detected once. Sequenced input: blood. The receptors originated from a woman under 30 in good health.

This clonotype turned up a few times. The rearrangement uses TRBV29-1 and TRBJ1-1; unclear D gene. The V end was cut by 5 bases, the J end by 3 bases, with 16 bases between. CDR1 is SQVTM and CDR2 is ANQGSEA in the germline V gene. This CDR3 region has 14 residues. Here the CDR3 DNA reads TGCAGCGTTCGGCTTAAGTATCGGGACACTGAAGCTTTCTTT. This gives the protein CSVRLKYRDTEAFF.

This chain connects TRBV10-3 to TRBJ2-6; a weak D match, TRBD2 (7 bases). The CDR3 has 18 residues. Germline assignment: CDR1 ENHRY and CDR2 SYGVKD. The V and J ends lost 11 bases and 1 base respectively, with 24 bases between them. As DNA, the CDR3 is TGTGCCGCATCACCAAAGGGGGGGCCTCTTTCTGGGGCCAACGTCCTGACTTTC. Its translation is CAASPKGGPLSGANVLTF.

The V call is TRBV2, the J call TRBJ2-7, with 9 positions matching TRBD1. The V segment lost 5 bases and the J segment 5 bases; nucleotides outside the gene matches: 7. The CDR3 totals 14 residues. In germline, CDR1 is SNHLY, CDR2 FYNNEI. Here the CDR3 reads CASSLDRGSDEQYF. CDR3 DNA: TGTGCCAGCAGTTTGGACAGGGGTAGCGACGAGCAGTACTTC.

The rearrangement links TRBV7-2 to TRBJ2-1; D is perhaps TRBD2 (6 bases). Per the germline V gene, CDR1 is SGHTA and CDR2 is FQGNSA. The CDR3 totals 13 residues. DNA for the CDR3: TGTGCTAGCGGTTGGACCACCTACAATGAGCAGTTCTTC. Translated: CASGWTTYNEQFF.

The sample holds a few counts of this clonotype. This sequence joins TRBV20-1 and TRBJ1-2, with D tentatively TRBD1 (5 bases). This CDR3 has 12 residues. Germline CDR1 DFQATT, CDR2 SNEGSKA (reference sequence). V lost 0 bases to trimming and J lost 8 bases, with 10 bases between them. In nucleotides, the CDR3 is TGCAGTGCTAGAGATGCGGGGGTAGGCTACACCTTC. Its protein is CSARDAGVGYTF.

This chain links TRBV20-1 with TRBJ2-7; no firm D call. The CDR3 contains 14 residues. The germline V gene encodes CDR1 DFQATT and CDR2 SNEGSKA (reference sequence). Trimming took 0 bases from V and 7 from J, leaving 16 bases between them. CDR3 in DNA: TGCAGTGCTAGAGATCAAAGGAGTTACAATGAGCAGTACTTC. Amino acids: CSARDQRSYNEQYF.

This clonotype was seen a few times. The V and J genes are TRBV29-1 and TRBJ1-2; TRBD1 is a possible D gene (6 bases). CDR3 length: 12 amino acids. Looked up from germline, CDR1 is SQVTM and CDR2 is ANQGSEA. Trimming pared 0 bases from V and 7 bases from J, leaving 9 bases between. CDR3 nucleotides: TGCAGCGTTGAAGATTGGGGGGCTGGCTACACCTTC. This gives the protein CSVEDWGAGYTF.

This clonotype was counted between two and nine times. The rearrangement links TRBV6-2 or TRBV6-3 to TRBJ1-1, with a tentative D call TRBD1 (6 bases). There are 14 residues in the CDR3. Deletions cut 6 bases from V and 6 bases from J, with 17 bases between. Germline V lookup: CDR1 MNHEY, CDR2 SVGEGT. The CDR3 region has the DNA TGTGCCAGCAGGAGTTACCTCAGGGGCGCTGAAGCTTTCTTT. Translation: CASRSYLRGAEAFF.

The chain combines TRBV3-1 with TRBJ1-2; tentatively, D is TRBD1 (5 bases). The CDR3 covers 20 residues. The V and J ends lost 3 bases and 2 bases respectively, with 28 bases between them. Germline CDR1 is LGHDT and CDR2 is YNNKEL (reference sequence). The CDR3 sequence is CASSQSRGGRDARKNYGYTF. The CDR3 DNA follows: TGTGCCAGCAGCCAGTCCCGAGGAGGCAGGGATGCCCGAAAAAACTATGGCTACACCTTC.

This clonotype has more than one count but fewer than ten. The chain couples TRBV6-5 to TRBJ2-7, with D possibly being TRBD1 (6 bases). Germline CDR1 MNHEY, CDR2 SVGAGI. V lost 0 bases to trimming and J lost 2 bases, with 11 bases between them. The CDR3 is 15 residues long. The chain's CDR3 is CASSYSTGQTYEQYF. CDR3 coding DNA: TGTGCCAGCAGTTACTCGACAGGCCAAACCTACGAGCAGTACTTC.